This T cell receptor (beta chain) was recorded in a study of T cells in tuberculosis. Overall study findings and caveats: GMM-specific TCRs were nearer to active tuberculosis alpha repertoires, suggesting expansion. Active tuberculosis cases were adults; controls were adolescents.

Sequenced by immunoSEQ multiplex PCR; TCRdb stores in-frame clones only, minus some. This table holds under 40,000 clones, less than 95% found once. This CDR3 is built from 15 residues. Germline V CDR1 and CDR2: SGHAT, FQNNGV. Trimming stripped 5 bases from V and 3 bases from J, with 16 bases between. As to time point: new active TB diagnosis, blood taken before or within 7 days of starting treatment. On average about 100,000 T cells per donor were immunosequenced. In regard to this clone: Its antigen is unidentified.

Sequencing used PBMCs, obtained at tuberculosis diagnosis. This TCR derives from an adult with tuberculosis. The V call is TRBV11-2, the J call TRBJ1-1; D remains ambiguous. In nucleotides, the CDR3 is TGTGCCAGCAGCCCACTATTTTCGGGGTACACTGAAGCTTTCTTT. Protein product: CASSPLFSGYTEAFF.